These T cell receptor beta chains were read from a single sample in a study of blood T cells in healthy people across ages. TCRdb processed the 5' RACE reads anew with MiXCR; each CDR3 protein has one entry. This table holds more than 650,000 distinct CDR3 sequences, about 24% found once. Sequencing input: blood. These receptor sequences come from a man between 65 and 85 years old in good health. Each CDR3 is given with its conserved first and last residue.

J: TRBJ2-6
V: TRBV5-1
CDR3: CASSLQEPSHSGANVLTF

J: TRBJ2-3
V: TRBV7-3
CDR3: CASSLYSARSTDTQYF

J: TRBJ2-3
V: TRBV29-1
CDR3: CSVGNSGGHTDTQYF

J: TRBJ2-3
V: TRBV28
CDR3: CASSDPRWLGTGTSGWLTDTQYF

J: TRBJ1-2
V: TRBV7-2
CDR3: CASTPGPRNYGYTF

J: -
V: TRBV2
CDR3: CASSGPSGGTYEQYF

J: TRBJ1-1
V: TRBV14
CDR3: CASSHKQVRTEAFF

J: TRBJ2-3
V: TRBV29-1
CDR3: CSVVISVSDTQYF

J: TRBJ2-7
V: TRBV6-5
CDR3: CASSGDSFEQYF

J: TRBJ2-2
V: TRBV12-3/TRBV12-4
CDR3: CASRLAGGWTGELFF

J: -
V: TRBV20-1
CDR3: CSARGGWTRGGNEQFF

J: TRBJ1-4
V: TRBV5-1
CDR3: CASSLVGAGNEKLFF

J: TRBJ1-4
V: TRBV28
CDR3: CASTSGDRGFEKLFF

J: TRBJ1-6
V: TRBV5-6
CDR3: CASSFVRPSPLHF

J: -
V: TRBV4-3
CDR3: CASSQDLGTRGSEQFF

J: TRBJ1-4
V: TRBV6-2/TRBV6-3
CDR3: CAIGAGVPLSDEKLFF

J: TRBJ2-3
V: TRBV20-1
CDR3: CSASRVADTQYF

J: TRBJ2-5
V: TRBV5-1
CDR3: CASSLVAGGRETQYF

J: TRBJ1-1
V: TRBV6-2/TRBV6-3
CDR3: CASSYWRNTEAFF

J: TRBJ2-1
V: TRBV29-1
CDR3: CSVGTLFYNEQFF

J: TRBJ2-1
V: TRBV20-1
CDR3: CSAAAGGIGNEQFF

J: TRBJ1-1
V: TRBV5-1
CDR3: CASSIGVQGGEAFF

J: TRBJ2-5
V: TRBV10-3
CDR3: CAISDLAGGPIQETQYF

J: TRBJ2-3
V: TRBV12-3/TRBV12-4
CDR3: CASSLQGLGRTDTQYF

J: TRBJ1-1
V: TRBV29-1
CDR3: CSVPSAGGWDTEASF

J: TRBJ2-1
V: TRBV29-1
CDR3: CSVSLSGGVYNEQFF

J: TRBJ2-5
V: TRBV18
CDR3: CASSPTQGLQETQYF

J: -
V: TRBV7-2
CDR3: CASSPRLLAEAGNEQFF

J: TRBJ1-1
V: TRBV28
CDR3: CASRIRDRFTGEAFF

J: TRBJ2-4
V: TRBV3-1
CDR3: CASSQVPVGLAGNIQYF

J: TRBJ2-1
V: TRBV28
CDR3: CASSRTGFAGYNEQFF

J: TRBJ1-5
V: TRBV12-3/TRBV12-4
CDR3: CASSLGDPGLIQPQHF

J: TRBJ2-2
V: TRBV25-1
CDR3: CASSEGDTGELFF

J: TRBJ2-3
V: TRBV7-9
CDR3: CASSLRAQRGGRTDTQYF

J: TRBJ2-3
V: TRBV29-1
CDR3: CSVRLAGGDTQYF

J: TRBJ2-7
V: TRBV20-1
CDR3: CSAPGQGGYEQYF

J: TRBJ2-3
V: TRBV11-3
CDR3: CASRYTGDTQYF

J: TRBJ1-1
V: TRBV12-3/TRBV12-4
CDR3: CASSIQDRLYTEAFF

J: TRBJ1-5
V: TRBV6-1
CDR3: CASRIAASRRSNQPQHF